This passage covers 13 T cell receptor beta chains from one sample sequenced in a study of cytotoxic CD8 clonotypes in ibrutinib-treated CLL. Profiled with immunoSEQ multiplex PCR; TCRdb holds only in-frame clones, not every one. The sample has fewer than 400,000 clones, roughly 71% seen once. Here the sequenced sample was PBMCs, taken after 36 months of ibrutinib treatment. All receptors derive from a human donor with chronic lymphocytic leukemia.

The CDR3 reads CASSLGTGDMNTEAFF. CDR3 in DNA: TGTGCCAGCAGCCTAGGGACAGGAGATATGAACACTGAAGCTTTCTTT. The V and J genes are TRBV21-1 and TRBJ1-1; the DNA was not compared with TRBD1, the D call given in the table. TRBV21-1 has pseudogene status. This CDR3 contains 16 residues.

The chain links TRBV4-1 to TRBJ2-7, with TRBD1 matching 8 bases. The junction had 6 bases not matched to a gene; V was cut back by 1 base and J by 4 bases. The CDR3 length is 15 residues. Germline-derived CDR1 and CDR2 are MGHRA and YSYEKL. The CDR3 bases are TGCGCCAGCAGCCAAGGCGGACAGGGAAAATACGAGCAGTACTTC. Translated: CASSQGGQGKYEQYF.

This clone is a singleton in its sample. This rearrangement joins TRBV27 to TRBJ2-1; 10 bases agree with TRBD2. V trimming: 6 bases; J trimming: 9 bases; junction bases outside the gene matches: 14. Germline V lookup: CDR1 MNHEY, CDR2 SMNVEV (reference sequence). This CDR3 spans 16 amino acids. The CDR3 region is CASSPHKASGRVEQFF. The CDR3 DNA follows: TGTGCCAGCAGCCCCCACAAGGCTAGCGGGAGAGTTGAGCAGTTCTTC.

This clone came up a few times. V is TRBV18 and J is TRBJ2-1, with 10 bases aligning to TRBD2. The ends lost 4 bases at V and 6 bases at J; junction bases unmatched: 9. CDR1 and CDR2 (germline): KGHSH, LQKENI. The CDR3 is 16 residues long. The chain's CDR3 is CASSRAGLAGANEQFF. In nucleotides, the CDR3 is TGTGCCAGCTCACGCGCGGGGCTAGCGGGAGCCAATGAGCAGTTCTTC. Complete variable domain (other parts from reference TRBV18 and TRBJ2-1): NAGVMQNPRHLVRRRGQEARLRCSPMKGHSHVYWYRQLPEEGLKFMVYLQKENIIDESGMPKERFSAEFPKEGPSILRIQQVVRGDSAAYFCASSRAGLAGANEQFFGPGTRLTVL.

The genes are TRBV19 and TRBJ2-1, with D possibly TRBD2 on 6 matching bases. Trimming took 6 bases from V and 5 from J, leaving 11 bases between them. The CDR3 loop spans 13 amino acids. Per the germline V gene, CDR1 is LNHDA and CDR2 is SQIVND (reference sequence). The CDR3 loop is CASSGGWNNEQFF. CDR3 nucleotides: TGTGCCAGTAGCGGGGGTTGGAACAATGAGCAGTTCTTC.

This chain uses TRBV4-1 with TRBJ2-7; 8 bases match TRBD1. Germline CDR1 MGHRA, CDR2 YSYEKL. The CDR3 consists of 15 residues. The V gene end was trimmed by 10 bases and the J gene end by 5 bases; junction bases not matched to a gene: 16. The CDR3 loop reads CATQPTDRGWDEQYF. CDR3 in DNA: TGCGCCACCCAGCCAACAGACAGGGGCTGGGACGAGCAGTACTTC.

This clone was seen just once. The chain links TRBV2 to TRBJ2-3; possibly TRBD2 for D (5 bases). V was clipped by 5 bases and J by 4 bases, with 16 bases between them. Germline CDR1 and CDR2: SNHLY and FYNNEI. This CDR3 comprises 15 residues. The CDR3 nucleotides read TGTGCCAGCAGTACACCTGGACTCAGCTCAGATACGCAGTATTTT. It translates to CASSTPGLSSDTQYF. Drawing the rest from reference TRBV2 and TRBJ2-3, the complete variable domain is EPEVTQTPSHQVTQMGQEVILRCVPISNHLYFYWYRQILGQKVEFLVSFYNNEISEKSEIFDDQFSVERPDGSNFTLKIRSTKLEDSAMYFCASSTPGLSSDTQYFGPGTRLTVL.

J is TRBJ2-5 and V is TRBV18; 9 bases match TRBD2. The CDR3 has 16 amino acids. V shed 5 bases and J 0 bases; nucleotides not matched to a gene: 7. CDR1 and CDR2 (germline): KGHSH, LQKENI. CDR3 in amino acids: CASSFGTSSDQETQYF. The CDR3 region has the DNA TGTGCCAGCTCATTCGGGACTAGCAGCGACCAAGAGACCCAGTACTTC.

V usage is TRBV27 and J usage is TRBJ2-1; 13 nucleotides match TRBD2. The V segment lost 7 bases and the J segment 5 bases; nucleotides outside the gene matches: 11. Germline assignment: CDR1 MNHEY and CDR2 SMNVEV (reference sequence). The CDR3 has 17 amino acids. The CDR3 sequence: CASKGLAGPRYHNEQFF. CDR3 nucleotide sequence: TGTGCCAGCAAGGGACTAGCGGGACCAAGATACCACAATGAGCAGTTCTTC.

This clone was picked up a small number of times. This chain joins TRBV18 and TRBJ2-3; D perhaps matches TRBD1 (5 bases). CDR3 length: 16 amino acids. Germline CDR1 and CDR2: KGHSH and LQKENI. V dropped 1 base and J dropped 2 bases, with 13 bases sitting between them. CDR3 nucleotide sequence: TGTGCCAGCTCACCACTCCAGGGCGCGGACACAGATACGCAGTATTTT. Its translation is CASSPLQGADTDTQYF.

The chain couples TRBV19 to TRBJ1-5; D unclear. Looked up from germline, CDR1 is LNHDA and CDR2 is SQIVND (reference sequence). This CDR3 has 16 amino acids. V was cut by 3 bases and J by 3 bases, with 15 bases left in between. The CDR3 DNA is TGTGCCAGTAGTATTCGGACTCCCGTATTCAATCAGCCCCAGCATTTT. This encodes CASSIRTPVFNQPQHF.

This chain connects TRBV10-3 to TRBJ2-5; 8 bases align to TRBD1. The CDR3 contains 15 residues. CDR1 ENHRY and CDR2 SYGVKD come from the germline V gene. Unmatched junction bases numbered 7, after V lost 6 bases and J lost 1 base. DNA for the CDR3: TGTGCCATCAGCCGGACAGGGAGCTCCCAAGAGACCCAGTACTTC. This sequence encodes CAISRTGSSQETQYF.

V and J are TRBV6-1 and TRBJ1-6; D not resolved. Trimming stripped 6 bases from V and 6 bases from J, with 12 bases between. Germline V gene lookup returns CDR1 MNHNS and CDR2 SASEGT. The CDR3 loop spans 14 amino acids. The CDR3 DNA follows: TGTGCCAGCAGATCACCGGGCCTTAATTCACCCCTCCACTTT. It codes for CASRSPGLNSPLHF.